The rows below give T cell receptor beta chains drawn from one sample of a study of cytomegalovirus exposure and HLA in healthy donors. Some clones are missing from TCRdb's copy, which holds only in-frame ones; the method was immunoSEQ multiplex PCR. The sample records about 110,000 clones, approximately 70% being singletons. The sample comprised PBMCs. These receptors originate from a boy aged 5-17 years in good health and CMV-seronegative. CDR3s include the opening cysteine and the closing phenylalanine or tryptophan. A D gene is named only where the DNA matches it firmly. Clone size is stated in some rows and not others, as once, few, many or a class when expanded.

>15|NA|TRBJ1-1|NA|TRBV30
CAGVRGTQNGTEAFF
TGTGCTGGGGTTAGGGGCACTCAAAACGGCACTGAAGCTTTCTTT
>12|NA|TRBJ1-2|NA|TRBV4-2
CASSHLQDSYTF
TGTGCCAGCAGCCACCTACAGGACAGCTACACCTTC
>13|NA|TRBJ2-5|NA|TRBV15
CATSLGGEETQYF
TGTGCCACCTCCCTCGGAGGGGAAGAGACCCAGTACTTC
>16|NA|TRBJ2-7|TRBD2|TRBV28
CASSSQGLAGSYEQYF
TGTGCCAGCAGTTCACAGGGACTAGCGGGATCCTACGAGCAGTACTTC
>15|NA|TRBJ1-6|NA|TRBV28
CASSLRTDWDSPLHF
TGTGCCAGCAGTTTAAGGACAGACTGGGATTCACCCCTCCACTTT
>15|NA|TRBJ1-1|NA|TRBV7-9
CASSPHRVINTEAFF
TGTGCCAGCAGCCCCCACAGGGTTATAAACACTGAAGCTTTCTTT
>15|NA|TRBJ1-6|NA|TRBV2
CASSEGGRGYSPLHF
TGTGCCAGCAGTGAAGGGGGCAGGGGTTATTCACCCCTCCACTTT
>16|NA|TRBJ1-4|NA|TRBV4-2
CASSQAASRQNEKLFF
TGTGCCAGCAGCCAAGCTGCAAGCAGGCAAAATGAAAAACTGTTTTTT
>16|NA|TRBJ1-2|TRBD1|TRBV15
CATSRDKTGGGNGYTF
TGTGCCACCAGCAGAGATAAGACAGGGGGCGGGAATGGCTACACCTTC
>14|once|TRBJ1-2|NA|TRBV11-2
CASRPGGASYGYTF
TGTGCCAGCAGGCCCGGGGGGGCAAGCTATGGCTACACCTTC
>14|NA|TRBJ1-2|NA|TRBV5-1
CASNLMSVEDGYTF
TGCGCCAGCAACCTTATGTCGGTGGAGGATGGCTACACCTTC
>14|NA|TRBJ2-7|TRBD1|TRBV11-2
CASSLSGQHYEQYF
TGTGCCAGCAGCCTCTCGGGACAGCATTACGAGCAGTACTTC
>17|NA|TRBJ1-1|NA|TRBV4-1
CASSQDRFGMMNTEAFF
TGCGCCAGCAGCCAAGATCGTTTCGGGATGATGAACACTGAAGCTTTCTTT
>17|NA|TRBJ1-6|NA|TRBV25-1
CASSEWLAGERNSPLHF
TGTGCCAGCAGTGAATGGTTGGCAGGGGAGCGTAATTCACCCCTCCACTTT
>15|NA|TRBJ1-4|NA|TRBV5-4
CASSHRRDTGEKLFF
TGTGCCAGCAGCCACCGCAGGGACACGGGGGAAAAACTGTTTTTT
>15|NA|TRBJ1-1|NA|TRBV4-1
CASSRKDGGGTEAFF
TGCGCCAGCAGCCGAAAGGACGGGGGGGGCACTGAAGCTTTCTTT
>16|NA|TRBJ1-1|NA|TRBV7-9
CASSLSIGRGNTEAFF
TGTGCCAGCAGCTTATCAATAGGGAGAGGAAACACTGAAGCTTTCTTT
>13|once|TRBJ2-1|NA|TRBV27
CASSFYVGYEQFF
TGTGCCAGCAGTTTTTACGTTGGCTATGAGCAGTTCTTC
>12|few|TRBJ1-3|NA|TRBV4-3
CASSPGGNTIYF
TGCGCCAGCAGCCCGGGGGGAAACACCATATATTTT
>12|once|TRBJ1-1|TRBD1|TRBV7-9
CSSSSTGGEAFF
TGTTCCAGCAGCTCCACAGGGGGTGAAGCTTTCTTT
>12|few|TRBJ2-7|TRBD2|TRBV6-5
CASSRGRDEQYF
TGTGCCAGCAGCCGCGGGAGGGACGAGCAGTACTTC
>13|NA|TRBJ2-7|NA|TRBV28
CAAGASGWYEQYF
TGTGCAGCAGGGGCTAGCGGATGGTACGAGCAGTACTTC
>14|NA|TRBJ1-5|TRBD1|TRBV2
CASSESTGDQPQHF
TGTGCCAGCAGTGAATCGACAGGGGATCAGCCCCAGCATTTT
>13|NA|TRBJ1-1|TRBD1|TRBV10-3
CAIRGTENTEAFF
TGTGCCATCAGGGGGACAGAGAACACTGAAGCTTTCTTT
>14|NA|TRBJ1-5|TRBD1|TRBV28
CASRTGTGNQPQHF
TGTGCCAGCAGAACCGGGACAGGGAATCAGCCCCAGCATTTT
>15|NA|TRBJ2-7|TRBD2|TRBV11-3
CASSLGGLAKNEQYF
TGTGCCAGCAGCTTAGGCGGACTAGCGAAGAACGAGCAGTACTTC
>16|NA|TRBJ2-7|NA|TRBV5-4
CARSSEPGTNTHEQYF
TGTGCCCGCAGCTCTGAGCCGGGAACCAATACCCACGAGCAGTACTTC
>18|NA|TRBJ1-2|NA|TRBV11-2
CASSSIKDSFLANYGYTF
TGTGCCAGCAGCTCGATCAAGGACAGCTTTTTAGCTAACTATGGCTACACCTTC
>13|NA|TRBJ2-7|NA|TRBV5-6
CASSLWQAYEQYF
TGTGCCAGCAGCTTGTGGCAGGCCTACGAGCAGTACTTC
>16|NA|TRBJ2-3|TRBD2|TRBV2
CASRAGLAGASDTQYF
TGTGCCAGCAGAGCTGGACTAGCGGGAGCATCAGATACGCAGTATTTT
>13|NA|TRBJ1-1|NA|TRBV9
CASSIGGGTEAFF
TGTGCCAGCAGCATAGGGGGAGGCACTGAAGCTTTCTTT
>16|NA|TRBJ2-1|TRBD2|TRBV5-6
CASSGLAGGSYNEQFF
TGTGCCAGCAGCGGACTAGCGGGAGGCTCCTACAATGAGCAGTTCTTC
>16|medium-sized|TRBJ1-3|NA|TRBV28
CASSIRRVTAGNTIYF
TGTGCCAGCAGTATAAGACGGGTGACTGCTGGAAACACCATATATTTT
>11|NA|TRBJ2-7|NA|TRBV5-1
CASRTAYEQYF
TGCGCCAGCAGAACGGCCTACGAGCAGTACTTC
>11|NA|TRBJ1-5|NA|TRBV6-1
CASSYNQPQHF
TGTGCCAGCAGTTACAATCAGCCCCAGCATTTT
>14|NA|TRBJ1-1|TRBD1|TRBV15
CATSQTGTIPEAFF
TGTGCCACCAGTCAGACAGGGACGATACCTGAAGCTTTCTTT
>14|few|TRBJ1-2|TRBD1|TRBV18
CASSPGQGAYGYTF
TGTGCCAGCTCGCCGGGACAGGGGGCTTATGGCTACACCTTC
>15|few|TRBJ2-7|NA|TRBV19
CASSGGIWGLEEQYF
TGTGCCAGTAGTGGGGGGATCTGGGGTTTGGAGGAGCAGTACTTC
>13|few|TRBJ2-5|NA|TRBV30
CAWSPQRGETQYF
TGTGCCTGGAGTCCCCAAAGGGGAGAGACCCAGTACTTC
>15|NA|TRBJ2-7|TRBD1|TRBV7-9
CASSSRTGGSYEQYF
TGTGCCAGCAGCTCTCGGACAGGGGGGTCCTACGAGCAGTACTTC
>15|NA|TRBJ1-2|TRBD1|TRBV28
CASSPKGGWYEGYTF
TGTGCCAGCAGCCCTAAAGGGGGCTGGTATGAAGGCTACACCTTC
>17|NA|TRBJ2-1|TRBD2|TRBV2
CATLRTSGGASYNEQFF
TGTGCCACCCTGAGGACTAGCGGGGGGGCCTCCTACAATGAGCAGTTCTTC
>16|NA|TRBJ2-7|NA|TRBV5-1
CASSLGDNWGPYEQYF
TGCGCCAGCAGCTTGGGGGACAACTGGGGACCCTACGAGCAGTACTTC
>16|few|TRBJ2-1|TRBD2|TRBV30
CAWSLSGSTTYNEQFF
TGTGCCTGGAGTTTGAGCGGGAGTACCACCTACAATGAGCAGTTCTTC
>15|once|TRBJ2-2|NA|TRBV2
CASSDLRQVSGELFF
TGTGCCAGCAGTGATTTGCGACAGGTATCCGGGGAGCTGTTTTTT
>12|NA|TRBJ1-2|TRBD1|TRBV29-1
CSAQGADYGYTF
TGCAGCGCCCAGGGGGCGGACTATGGCTACACCTTC
>14|few|TRBJ2-5|TRBD2|TRBV7-2
CASSRVAGQETQYF
TGTGCCAGCTCGCGAGTAGCGGGTCAAGAGACCCAGTACTTC
>12|NA|TRBJ2-7|NA|TRBV11-2
CASSQGKNEQYF
TGTGCCAGCAGCCAGGGGAAGAACGAGCAGTACTTC
>12|NA|TRBJ1-2|NA|TRBV29-1
CSVEGSGEGYTF
TGCAGCGTTGAAGGGTCAGGGGAAGGCTACACCTTC
>15|NA|TRBJ2-7|NA|TRBV27
CASSLSGLPGGEQYF
TGTGCCAGCAGTTTAAGTGGACTCCCAGGAGGCGAGCAGTACTTC
>17|NA|TRBJ2-5|NA|TRBV4-2
CASSQERGGGIEETQYF
TGTGCCAGCAGCCAAGAGCGGGGTGGGGGGATCGAAGAGACCCAGTACTTC
>12|NA|TRBJ2-7|NA|TRBV5-1
CASSLYDREQYF
TGCGCCAGCAGCCTCTATGACAGGGAGCAGTACTTC
>16|NA|TRBJ2-3|NA|TRBV2
CASIDLVADYRDTQYF
TGTGCCAGCATTGACTTGGTTGCGGACTACAGGGATACGCAGTATTTT
>15|NA|TRBJ2-1|NA|TRBV19
CASSIAGAGYNEQFF
TGTGCCAGTAGTATAGCGGGAGCGGGTTACAATGAGCAGTTCTTC
>15|few|TRBJ1-1|NA|TRBV6-5
CASSYSKSMGRLAFF
TGTGCCAGCAGTTACTCGAAGAGCATGGGGAGACTGGCTTTCTTT
>15|NA|TRBJ1-2|NA|TRBV6-5
CASSYTSDNNYGYTF
TGTGCCAGCAGTTACACGTCAGACAACAACTATGGCTACACCTTC
>13|NA|TRBJ2-7|NA|TRBV30
CAWRLGLFYEQYF
TGTGCCTGGCGGTTGGGGCTTTTCTACGAGCAGTACTTC